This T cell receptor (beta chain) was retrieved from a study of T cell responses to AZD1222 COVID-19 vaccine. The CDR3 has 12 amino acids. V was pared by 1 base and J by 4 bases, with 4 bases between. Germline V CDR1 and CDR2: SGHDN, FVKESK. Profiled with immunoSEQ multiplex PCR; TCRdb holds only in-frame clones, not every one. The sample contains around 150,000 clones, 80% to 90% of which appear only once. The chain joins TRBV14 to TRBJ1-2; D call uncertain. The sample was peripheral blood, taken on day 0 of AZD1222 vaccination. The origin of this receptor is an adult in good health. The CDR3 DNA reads TGTGCCAGCAGCCAAGCCGCCTATGGCTACACCTTC. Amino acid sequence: CASSQAAYGYTF.